This TCR beta chain was identified during a study of cytomegalovirus exposure and HLA in healthy donors. Study observations and caveats: Cytomegalovirus association was assigned to more than 150 TCR beta chains. It was taken for granted in presence/absence analyses that sequencing depth across donors was roughly uniform.

The CDR3 runs to 14 residues. The J segment lost 4 bases and the V segment lost 4 bases, leaving 7 bases of the junction unmatched. The germline CDR1 and CDR2 sequences are SGDLS and YYNGEE. On this clone itself: The target antigen is unknown.

The PCR made use of 60 Vbeta and 13 Jbeta primers. The protocol was immunoSEQ multiplex PCR, while the TCRdb copy is restricted to in-frame clones and leaves out a portion. Here the sample spans 100,000 to 150,000 clones, about 80% being singletons. V gene TRBV9 combines with J gene TRBJ1-2; 7 bases align to TRBD1. The sequence came from a boy younger than 10 in good health and CMV-seronegative. Input material: PBMCs. In DNA, the CDR3 is TGTGCCAGCAGCCCCCGGGACAGTCCCTATGGCTACACCTTC. Amino acid sequence: CASSPRDSPYGYTF.